One and the same sample provided the 32 T cell receptor beta chains below, sequenced in a study of T cell changes during pregnancy in multiple sclerosis. Measured with immunoSEQ multiplex PCR; TCRdb has only the in-frame clones, and not every one. The sample holds 40,000 or so clones, more than 70% seen once. The sample here was CD8+ T cells from peripheral blood mononuclear cells, taken in the first trimester of pregnancy. Receptors originate from a female donor with multiple sclerosis, enrolled in a pregnancy study.

The chain combines TRBV5-1 with TRBJ2-7; TRBD2 matches at 7 bases. This CDR3 region has 12 residues. The ends lost 2 bases at V and 4 bases at J; junction bases unmatched: 0. Germline loops: CDR1 SGHRS, CDR2 YFSETQ. This chain's CDR3 is CASSFGGYEQYF. DNA for the CDR3: TGCGCCAGCAGCTTCGGGGGGTACGAGCAGTACTTC. Based on the CDR3 plus reference TRBV5-1 and TRBJ2-7, the full variable domain is KAGVTQTPRYLIKTRGQQVTLSCSPISGHRSVSWYQQTPGQGLQFLFEYFSETQRNKGNFPGRFSGRQFSNSRSEMNVSTLELGDSALYLCASSFGGYEQYFGPGTRLTVT.

This clone was counted a single time. The chain employs TRBV18 and TRBJ2-7, with a tentative D call TRBD2 (6 bases). The V end was cut by 5 bases, the J end by 2 bases, with 16 bases between. Germline lookup yields CDR1 KGHSH and CDR2 LQKENI. The CDR3 contains 15 residues. The CDR3 here is CASSSDGSGAYEQYF. DNA of the CDR3: TGTGCCAGCTCATCCGACGGTAGCGGCGCCTACGAGCAGTACTTC.

The CDR3 spells CASSGATGPRAFF. The CDR3 coding sequence is TGTGCCAGCAGTGGCGCTACAGGGCCCCGAGCTTTCTTT. V is TRBV6-1 and J is TRBJ1-1, with a tentative D call TRBD1 (6 bases). CDR1 is MNHNS and CDR2 is SASEGT in the germline V gene. V lost 4 bases, J lost 10 bases, and 16 bases lay in between. The CDR3 covers 13 residues.

The gene calls are TRBV6-4 and TRBJ2-5, with TRBD2 matching over 11 bases. Germline trimming cut 4 bases from V and 0 bases from J; bases unmatched to any gene: 1. Germline CDR1 and CDR2: MRHNA and SNTAGT. The CDR3 extends over 15 amino acids. CDR3 bases: TGTGCCAGCAGTGCACTAGCGGGGGACCAAGAGACCCAGTACTTC. It codes for CASSALAGDQETQYF.

This chain links TRBV19 with TRBJ2-2, with D possibly TRBD2 on 5 matching bases. The germline V gene has CDR1 LNHDA and CDR2 SQIVND (reference sequence). The V gene lost 11 bases and the J gene lost 4 bases, with 11 bases spanning the gap. The CDR3 runs to 12 residues. This CDR3 reads CASEGSTGELFF. The CDR3 DNA reads as TGTGCCTCCGAGGGAAGCACCGGGGAGCTGTTTTTT.

As DNA, the CDR3 is TGTGCCAGCAGCACATGGGGACTAGAAGAGACCCAGTACTTC. Translation gives CASSTWGLEETQYF. V usage is TRBV6-6 and J usage is TRBJ2-5; 8 bases line up with TRBD2. The CDR3 covers 14 residues. CDR1 MNHNY and CDR2 SVGAGI come from the germline V gene (reference sequence). Trimming at V came to 6 bases and at J to 3 bases, leaving 6 bases not matched to a gene.

V usage is TRBV4-3 and J usage is TRBJ2-7, with D unclear. Germline V gives CDR1 LGHNA, CDR2 YSLEER. There are 14 residues in the CDR3. The ends were cut back, 1 base at V and 1 base at J, with 8 bases in the middle. CDR3 DNA sequence: TGCGCCAGCAGCCAAGCCTGGCCTTCCTACGAGCAGTACTTC. Protein sequence: CASSQAWPSYEQYF.

The chain has TRBV7-9 and TRBJ1-2; D unresolved. The CDR3 is made up of 12 amino acids. In germline, CDR1 is SEHNR, CDR2 FQNEAQ (reference sequence). Trimming shortened V by 7 bases and J by 5 bases, and 11 bases separated the two germline ends. CDR3 DNA sequence: TGTGCCAGCACCGGAGGCGGATATGGCTACACCTTC. This sequence encodes CASTGGGYGYTF.

The chain employs TRBV18 and TRBJ2-7; 10 bases are a match to TRBD2. CDR3 length: 15 residues. The germline gives CDR1 KGHSH, CDR2 LQKENI. Trimming removed 2 bases from V and 4 bases from J; junction bases left unmatched: 5. CDR3 DNA sequence: TGTGCCAGCTCACCAAGGCTAGCGGGAGCATACGAGCAGTACTTC. Its translation: CASSPRLAGAYEQYF.

The V call is TRBV7-3, the J call TRBJ2-7, with a weak D call TRBD1 (5 bases). This CDR3 has 14 amino acids. V lost 3 bases and J 7 bases, leaving 16 bases between the germline ends. Germline V gives CDR1 SGHTA, CDR2 FQGTGA. CDR3 sequence reads: CASSFGTPPGEQYF. The DNA for the CDR3 is TGTGCCAGCAGCTTCGGCACGCCGCCAGGGGAGCAGTACTTC.

The V and J genes are TRBV19 and TRBJ1-2; the match to TRBD1 covers 7 bases. The CDR3 has 15 residues. J lost 0 bases, V lost 5 bases, and 6 bases had no gene match. Germline CDR1 LNHDA, CDR2 SQIVND (reference sequence). The CDR3 nucleotides read TGTGCCAGTAGTCCCGGGACAGCGGCTAACTATGGCTACACCTTC. Translating it yields CASSPGTAANYGYTF.

The chain employs TRBV7-8 and TRBJ2-2, with TRBD1 matching 10 bases. With V trimmed by 4 bases and J by 7 bases, 9 bases remained unmatched. The CDR3 sequence is 16 residues long. Per the germline V gene, CDR1 is SGHVS and CDR2 is FQNEAQ. CDR3 amino acids: CASSSDPGQGIGELFF. The CDR3 nucleotides read TGTGCCAGCAGCTCTGACCCGGGACAGGGGATCGGGGAGCTGTTTTTT.

V gene TRBV15 combines with J gene TRBJ1-1; TRBD1 might be the D (5 bases). Between the trimmed V and J ends, which lost 5 bases and 7 bases, there was a span of 11 bases. The germline CDR1 and CDR2 sequences are LNHNV and YYDKDF (reference sequence). The length of the CDR3 is 12 residues. The CDR3 is CATSETAIEAFF. In DNA form, the CDR3 reads TGTGCCACCAGCGAGACAGCGATTGAAGCTTTCTTT. The whole variable domain, filled in from reference TRBV15 and TRBJ1-1, reads DAMVIQNPRYQVTQFGKPVTLSCSQTLNHNVMYWYQQKSSQAPKLLFHYYDKDFNNEADTPDNFQSRRPNTSFCFLDIRSPGLGDTAMYLCATSETAIEAFFGQGTRLTVV.

The CDR3 sequence: CASKLGTSNFHEQYF. CDR3 DNA: TGCGCCAGCAAACTCGGGACTAGCAATTTCCACGAGCAGTACTTC. The J gene is TRBJ2-7, the V gene TRBV10-2; 9 positions match TRBD2. Germline V gives CDR1 WSHSY, CDR2 SAAADI. The CDR3 runs 15 residues. V trimming: 7 bases; J trimming: 5 bases; junction bases outside the gene matches: 12.

V usage is TRBV4-2 and J usage is TRBJ2-5, with D tentatively TRBD1 (6 bases). The CDR3 extends over 15 amino acids. Germline V gives CDR1 LGHNA, CDR2 YNFKEQ. The germline V and J ends were trimmed by 1 base and 2 bases, with 11 bases remaining between them. The CDR3: CASSQAMGQQETQYF. CDR3 nucleotides: TGTGCCAGCAGCCAAGCAATGGGACAACAAGAGACCCAGTACTTC.

In the case of this clone: This may arise from a read error, as a much more abundant clone is one base away. Other DNA sequences in the same sample also yield this CDR3. The chain couples TRBV6-5 to TRBJ2-5; 9 bases align to TRBD1. The CDR3 runs to 16 residues. Germline V gene data show CDR1 as MNHEY and CDR2 as SVGAGI. CDR3 residues: CASSSIPGQGQETQYF. The CDR3 region has the DNA TGCGCCAGCAGTTCGATACCGGGACAGGGACAAGAGACCCAGTACTTC.

Here the CDR3 reads CASSDESITSYEQYF. In nucleotides, the CDR3 is TGTGCCAGCAGTGACGAGTCAATCACCTCCTACGAGCAGTACTTC. The rearrangement uses TRBV2 and TRBJ2-7; no definite D call. V lost 3 bases, J lost 0 bases, and 12 bases lay in between. This CDR3 contains 15 residues. Germline V lookup: CDR1 SNHLY, CDR2 FYNNEI.

V is TRBV5-5 and J is TRBJ1-1; TRBD1 matches 7 bases. The CDR3 sequence is 15 residues long. Germline assignment: CDR1 SGHKS and CDR2 YYEKEE (reference sequence). Trimming removed 4 bases from V and 1 base from J; junction bases left unmatched: 7. The CDR3 sequence is CASSLGQATNTEAFF. For the CDR3, the DNA is TGTGCCAGCAGCCTAGGACAGGCGACGAACACTGAAGCTTTCTTT.

The count of this clone is one. The V gene is TRBV2, the J gene TRBJ1-2, with 10 bases identical to TRBD1. This CDR3 comprises 14 residues. CDR1 and CDR2 (germline): SNHLY, FYNNEI. The V gene end was trimmed by 3 bases and the J gene end by 3 bases; junction bases not matched to a gene: 1. As DNA, the CDR3 is TGTGCCAGCAGTGAGGGACAGGGGTACTATGGCTACACCTTC. This encodes CASSEGQGYYGYTF.

The V and J genes are TRBV10-3 and TRBJ2-7; D not certain. Germline V gives CDR1 ENHRY, CDR2 SYGVKD. CDR3 length: 13 amino acids. V was pared by 3 bases and J by 2 bases, with 8 bases between. The CDR3 spells CAISDGSTYEQYF. DNA of the CDR3: TGTGCCATCAGTGATGGCTCCACCTACGAGCAGTACTTC.

The rearrangement joins TRBV29-1 to TRBJ1-2; tentative D call: TRBD1 (5 bases). The CDR3 loop spans 16 amino acids. V gave up 6 bases and J gave up 3 bases, with 23 bases separating them. Germline lookup yields CDR1 SQVTM and CDR2 ANQGSEA. The CDR3: CSVINPNLREDYGYTF. Written as DNA, the CDR3 is TGCAGCGTCATAAACCCGAACCTCAGGGAGGACTATGGCTACACCTTC.

This rearrangement joins TRBV14 to TRBJ1-2; D is uncertain. There are 13 residues in the CDR3. In germline, CDR1 is SGHDN, CDR2 FVKESK. With 1 base removed from V and 12 bases from J, the gap between germline ends came to 15 bases. CDR3 DNA sequence: TGTGCCAGCAGCCAAGGGGCCTGGCAAATGAACACCTTC. This gives the protein CASSQGAWQMNTF.

The V call is TRBV6-6, the J call TRBJ1-1; the D is unclear. Germline V gene data show CDR1 as MNHNY and CDR2 as SVGAGI (reference sequence). CDR3 length: 11 amino acids. Trimming removed 6 bases at V and 3 bases at J, with 5 bases between. The chain's CDR3 is CASSWHTEAFF. In DNA, the CDR3 is TGTGCCAGCAGCTGGCACACTGAAGCTTTCTTT.

This clone was observed once. V and J are TRBV30 and TRBJ2-3, with D perhaps matching TRBD2 (6 bases). The germline gives CDR1 GTSNPN, CDR2 SVGIG (reference sequence). V was cut by 3 bases and J by 6 bases, with 16 bases left in between. This CDR3 has 14 amino acids. The CDR3 sequence: CAWRPGTYLDTQYF. CDR3 DNA: TGTGCCTGGAGACCTGGGACTTACTTGGATACGCAGTATTTT.

The rearrangement links TRBV4-2 to TRBJ2-7, with 13 positions matching TRBD2. The CDR3 extends over 15 amino acids. Germline V gene sequence: CDR1 LGHNA, CDR2 YNFKEQ. Losses at the gene ends were 7 bases for V and 4 bases for J; bases not matched to a gene: 7. As DNA, the CDR3 is TGTGCCAGCATATTGACTAGCGGGGGGTCTTACGAGCAGTACTTC. Translated, it gives CASILTSGGSYEQYF.

The rearrangement uses TRBV4-3 and TRBJ2-7; weak D call: TRBD1 (6 bases). Germline V gene sequence: CDR1 LGHNA, CDR2 YSLEER. Trimming cost V 1 base and J 3 bases, with 13 bases left between them. This CDR3 has 15 residues. CDR3 residues: CASSQAHRDFYEQYF. The CDR3 DNA reads TGCGCCAGCAGCCAAGCACACAGGGATTTCTACGAGCAGTACTTC.

The chain links TRBV29-1 to TRBJ1-1, with 9 bases matching TRBD1. V trimming: 5 bases; J trimming: 4 bases; junction bases outside the gene matches: 11. The CDR3 sequence is 15 residues long. The germline V gene has CDR1 SQVTM and CDR2 ANQGSEA. As DNA, the CDR3 is TGCAGCGTTCCGGGACAGGGCCTTGGTCTCACTGAAGCTTTCTTT. Amino acid sequence: CSVPGQGLGLTEAFF.

The rearrangement links TRBV9 to TRBJ2-1, with D uncertain. V shed 3 bases and J shed 5 bases, with 12 bases lying between them. Germline CDR1 is SGDLS and CDR2 is YYNGEE. The CDR3 runs to 14 residues. The CDR3 here is CASSAHTAHNEQFF. The DNA for the CDR3 is TGTGCCAGCAGCGCCCACACAGCCCACAATGAGCAGTTCTTC. Full variable domain (outside the CDR3, taken from reference TRBV9 and TRBJ2-1): DSGVTQTPKHLITATGQRVTLRCSPRSGDLSVYWYQQSLDQGLQFLIQYYNGEERAKGNILERFSAQQFPDLHSELNLSSLELGDSALYFCASSAHTAHNEQFFGPGTRLTVL.

The genes are TRBV4-3 and TRBJ1-2; 10 bases are shared with TRBD1. Germline V gene data show CDR1 as LGHNA and CDR2 as YSLEER. Trimming removed 3 bases from V and 3 bases from J; junction bases left unmatched: 1. CDR3 size: 14 residues. The CDR3 region is CASSHGTGDYGYTF. Written as DNA, the CDR3 is TGCGCCAGCAGCCACGGGACAGGGGACTATGGCTACACCTTC.

This clone occurred a few times. The CDR3 sequence: CASSYSSVTDTQYF. The CDR3 DNA reads TGTGCCAGCAGTTACTCCAGCGTCACAGATACGCAGTATTTT. The chain uses TRBV6-6 and TRBJ2-3; unclear D gene. The CDR3 loop spans 14 amino acids. Germline V gives CDR1 MNHNY, CDR2 SVGAGI (reference sequence). V was pared by 0 bases and J by 2 bases, with 6 bases between.

This clone was picked up a small number of times. The genes are TRBV4-3 and TRBJ2-7; 8 bases line up with TRBD1. The CDR3 covers 16 residues. With V trimmed by 1 base and J by 5 bases, 10 bases remained unmatched. From germline, CDR1 is LGHNA and CDR2 YSLEER. The CDR3 DNA sequence: TGCGCCAGCAGCCAAGGAGTACCAGGGGGCGGGGACGAGCAGTACTTC. Encoded protein: CASSQGVPGGGDEQYF.

The CDR3 coding sequence is TGTGCCAGCAGCCCAGGACTAGCGGACAACACAGATACGCAGTATTTT. It translates to CASSPGLADNTDTQYF. The chain combines TRBV9 with TRBJ2-3; 10 bases map to TRBD2. J was trimmed by 2 bases and V by 4 bases; bases with no gene match: 7. The V gene's germline CDR1 is SGDLS and CDR2 YYNGEE. The CDR3 extends over 16 amino acids.